This TCR beta chain originates from a study of technical replicates of blood from several donors. Measured with immunoSEQ multiplex PCR; TCRdb has only the in-frame clones, and not every one. The table records tens of thousands of clones, about 98% of them present only once. The CDR3 sequence is 15 residues long. CDR1 MDHEN and CDR2 SYDVKM come from the germline V gene. Trimming took off 6 bases at V and 2 bases at J, with 17 bases between the two ends. The chain recombines TRBV28 with TRBJ2-7; D is perhaps TRBD1 (6 bases). The sequence was collected from a human donor in good health. Source material: T cells isolated from PBMCs. The chain's CDR3 is CASRPNGGPTYEQYF. As DNA, the CDR3 is TGTGCCAGCAGACCCAATGGGGGCCCCACCTACGAGCAGTACTTC.